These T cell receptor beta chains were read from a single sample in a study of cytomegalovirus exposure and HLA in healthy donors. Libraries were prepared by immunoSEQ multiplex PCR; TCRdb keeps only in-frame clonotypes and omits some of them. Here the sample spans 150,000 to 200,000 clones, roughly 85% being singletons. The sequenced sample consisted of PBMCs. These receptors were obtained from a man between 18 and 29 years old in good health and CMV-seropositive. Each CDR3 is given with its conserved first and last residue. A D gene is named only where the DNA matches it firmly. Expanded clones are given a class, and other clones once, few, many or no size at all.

TGCGCCAGCAGCTTGGCCGGGGGGGGCAATCAGCCCCAGCATTTT	CASSLAGGGNQPQHF	TRBJ1-5	TRBV5-1	.	.
TGTGCCATCAGTGTAGGTGGACAGGGGAACACTGAAGCTTTCTTT	CAISVGGQGNTEAFF	TRBJ1-1	TRBV10-3	.	TRBD1
TGTGCCAGCAGCGCGCGTCAGGGGGACCTTCTGCATTTT	CASSARQGDLLHF	TRBJ1-5	TRBV7-2	.	TRBD1
TGTGCGTCGGCGACAGGGAACACCGGGGAGCTGTTTTTT	CASATGNTGELFF	TRBJ2-2	TRBV12-5	.	.
TGTGCCAGCAGCCAAGATGGGAGTACTGGGGCCAACGTCCTGACTTTC	CASSQDGSTGANVLTF	TRBJ2-6	TRBV4-2	.	.
TGTGCCAGCAGTTTAGACAGGGGGCGATTTGATGAGCAGTTCTTC	CASSLDRGRFDEQFF	TRBJ2-1	TRBV28	.	TRBD1
TGTGCCAGCAGCTCCCGACGGGACAGGGGTCAAGAGACCCAGTACTTC	CASSSRRDRGQETQYF	TRBJ2-5	TRBV13	.	TRBD1
TGTGCCAGCACAAATACGGGGGGAGAGGATACGCAGTATTTT	CASTNTGGEDTQYF	TRBJ2-3	TRBV6-5	.	TRBD2
TGTGCCAGCAGCTTTGGTTGGGTAGGGGGCGCAGATACGCAGTATTTT	CASSFGWVGGADTQYF	TRBJ2-3	TRBV11-2	few	TRBD1
TGTGCCAGCAGTTACCGACAGGGTTCACAAGAGACCCAGTACTTC	CASSYRQGSQETQYF	TRBJ2-5	TRBV27	once	TRBD1
TGTGCCAGCAGCTGGACTAGCGGCCTGACCAGCTCCTACAATGAGCAGTTCTTC	CASSWTSGLTSSYNEQFF	TRBJ2-1	TRBV7-9	.	TRBD2
TGTGCCGGGGGACAGACATTTAGGAACACTGAAGCTTTCTTT	CAGGQTFRNTEAFF	TRBJ1-1	TRBV2	.	TRBD1
TGTGCCAGCAGCTTAAGACCCCCCGCCGGGAATCAGCCCCAGCATTTT	CASSLRPPAGNQPQHF	TRBJ1-5	TRBV7-6	.	.
TGTGCCAGCACCTGGGGGACTAGTTACAATGAGCAGTTCTTC	CASTWGTSYNEQFF	TRBJ2-1	TRBV7-9	.	TRBD2
TGCGCCAGCAGCCCCAACTCGGGATACAATGAGCAGTTCTTC	CASSPNSGYNEQFF	TRBJ2-1	TRBV4-3	.	.
TGTGCCAGCAGTTTCGGGGGCTCCTACGAGCAGTACTTC	CASSFGGSYEQYF	TRBJ2-7	TRBV28	.	.
TGTGCCAGCAGCTGGGGTGGGGGGGCTGCGGAGACCCAGTACTTC	CASSWGGGAAETQYF	TRBJ2-5	TRBV7-3	.	.
TGCAGCGTTTCAGGAGGAGAGACCCAGTACTTC	CSVSGGETQYF	TRBJ2-5	TRBV29-1	.	.
TGTGCCAGCAGCTTACGAAAGGGGGCCTTCAACACTGAAGCTTTCTTT	CASSLRKGAFNTEAFF	TRBJ1-1	TRBV5-6	.	TRBD1
TGTGCCAGCAGTTTATGGACAGCTCCCTACGAGCAGTACTTC	CASSLWTAPYEQYF	TRBJ2-7	TRBV28	.	.
TGTGCCAGTAGTAGTCAGGCCTCTGGGCAGCCCCAGCATTTT	CASSSQASGQPQHF	TRBJ1-5	TRBV19	.	.
TGTGCCAGCAGTCCCAGACAGGGGGCCCGTGAGCAGTTCTTC	CASSPRQGAREQFF	TRBJ2-1	TRBV6-6	.	TRBD1
TGTGCCAGCAGCATGACTAGTGGGGGGGAAGGGGATACGCAGTATTTT	CASSMTSGGEGDTQYF	TRBJ2-3	TRBV11-2	.	TRBD2
TGTGCCAGCAGACTGCCGGGACAGGCCTACAATGAGCAGTTCTTC	CASRLPGQAYNEQFF	TRBJ2-1	TRBV28	.	TRBD1
TGTGCCAGCAGCCCTCTCGGGGGATCTTCCTCCTACGAGCAGTACTTC	CASSPLGGSSSYEQYF	TRBJ2-7	TRBV7-2	once	.
TGCGCCAGCAGCCAAGGTTCAGCGACCCAAGAGACCCAGTACTTC	CASSQGSATQETQYF	TRBJ2-5	TRBV4-1	.	.
TGTGCCGTAACGGGGCGGGGGGAAAAAACGACTGAAGCTTTCTTT	CAVTGRGEKTTEAFF	TRBJ1-1	TRBV6-6	.	.
TGTGCCAGCAGCTGGGCAGGCCCCCACGAGCAGTACTTC	CASSWAGPHEQYF	TRBJ2-7	TRBV11-2	.	.
TGCGCCAGCAGCTTACAGGGGGCCGGGGACACTGAAGCTTTCTTT	CASSLQGAGDTEAFF	TRBJ1-1	TRBV5-1	.	TRBD1
TGCGCCAGCAGCCAAGAAGCCAGGCCGCCCTACGAGCAGTACTTC	CASSQEARPPYEQYF	TRBJ2-7	TRBV4-1	.	.
TGCGCCAGCAGCCCGGGACTAACCCCCGCTCGGGAGCAGTTCTTC	CASSPGLTPAREQFF	TRBJ2-1	TRBV5-1	.	TRBD2
TGTGCCAGCAGCTTAAGGCGGCTAGTGGGGGGGCCTGGATACGAGCAGTACTTC	CASSLRRLVGGPGYEQYF	TRBJ2-7	TRBV7-8	once	.